Presented here are 17 T cell receptor beta chains from one specimen sequenced in a study of CD8+CD57+ T cells in acquired aplastic anemia. TCR beta VDJ and CDR3 profiles were obtained from a genomic DNA template. TCRdb analysed the reads with MiXCR anew, one entry per CDR3 protein. The sample includes around 250,000 distinct CDR3 sequences, approximately 56% seen only once; the top ten take approximately 8%. The sequencing sample was made of sorted CD4+, CD8+, or CD8+CD57+ T cells (not recorded which) from PBMCs. Receptors originate from a human donor with severe aplastic anemia or a healthy control (not recorded which).

CDR3 loop: CASSERKTGVGMNTEAFF. The DNA for the CDR3 is TGTGCCAGCAGTGAAAGGAAGACAGGGGTCGGGATGAACACTGAAGCTTTCTTT. The V call is TRBV25-1, the J call TRBJ1-1; TRBD1 matches at 8 bases. This CDR3 has 18 residues. J lost 0 bases, V lost 2 bases, and 11 bases had no gene match. Germline lookup yields CDR1 MGHDK and CDR2 SYGVNS.

The chain links TRBV2 to TRBJ1-6; D is undetermined. Deletions cut 5 bases from V and 0 bases from J, with 14 bases between. The V gene's germline CDR1 is SNHLY and CDR2 FYNNEI. The CDR3 is 17 residues long. This CDR3 reads CASSRRSLSSYNSPLHF. In DNA form, the CDR3 reads TGTGCCAGCAGTCGCAGGTCCCTTAGCTCCTATAATTCACCCCTCCACTTT.

This clonotype was found once. Possible read error: a much larger clone is one base away. The chain combines TRBV20-1 with TRBJ1-1, with 10 bases that match TRBD1. Per germline, CDR1 DFQATT and CDR2 SNEGSKA (reference sequence). CDR3 length equals 15 residues. This chain's CDR3 is CSATDMDRGNTEVFF. In DNA, the CDR3 is TGCAGTGCTACCGACATGGACAGGGGGAACACTGAAGTTTTCTTT.

V is TRBV15 and J is TRBJ2-7, with 8 bases identical to TRBD2. The CDR3 totals 15 residues. V trimming: 6 bases; J trimming: 1 base; junction bases outside the gene matches: 8. Looked up from germline, CDR1 is LNHNV and CDR2 is YYDKDF (reference sequence). The CDR3 bases are TGTGCCACCAGTATCGGGAGGGCCGTGTCCTACGAGCAGTACTTC. It is translated as CATSIGRAVSYEQYF.

The chain recombines TRBV20-1 with TRBJ1-5; the D gene is possibly TRBD1 (5 bases). Germline V gene sequence: CDR1 DFQATT, CDR2 SNEGSKA (reference sequence). V lost 0 bases to trimming and J lost 3 bases, with 9 bases between them. CDR3 length equals 14 residues. This CDR3 reads CSARDRDPNQPQHF. DNA of the CDR3: TGCAGTGCTAGAGACCGGGACCCCAATCAGCCCCAGCATTTT.

The J gene is TRBJ1-1, the V gene TRBV7-3; the D is unclear. The CDR3 runs to 16 residues. CDR1 and CDR2 (germline): SGHTA, FQGTGA. Trimming cost V 2 bases and J 0 bases, with 13 bases left between them. The CDR3 here is CASSLVVGRLNTEAFF. The CDR3 region has the DNA TGTGCCAGCAGCTTAGTGGTAGGCCGCTTGAACACTGAAGCTTTCTTT.

Ten or more counts support this clonotype. This chain connects TRBV6-5 to TRBJ1-3; D possibly corresponds to TRBD1 (6 bases). Germline V gene lookup returns CDR1 MNHEY and CDR2 SVGAGI. Trimming cost V 2 bases and J 3 bases, with 20 bases left between them. The CDR3 has 18 residues. CDR3 sequence reads: CASSYDVVGGSRGNTIYF. Here the CDR3 DNA reads TGTGCCAGCAGTTACGACGTGGTAGGGGGAAGTCGTGGAAACACCATATATTTT.

V is TRBV5-1 and J is TRBJ1-1; tentatively, D is TRBD1 (5 bases). Between the trimmed V and J ends, which lost 0 bases and 5 bases, there was a span of 14 bases. This CDR3 is built from 15 residues. CDR1 and CDR2 from the germline V gene are SGHRS and YFSETQ. This chain's CDR3 is CASSLGGQGWTEAFF. The CDR3 DNA reads as TGCGCCAGCAGCTTGGGAGGCCAGGGATGGACTGAAGCTTTCTTT.

This clonotype was counted at least ten times. The rearrangement links TRBV7-8 to TRBJ1-3, with D uncertain. The V gene lost 4 bases and the J gene lost 0 bases, with 13 bases spanning the gap. The CDR3 extends over 16 amino acids. Looked up from germline, CDR1 is SGHVS and CDR2 is FQNEAQ. This CDR3 is CASSSRGKSSGNTIYF. The CDR3, as DNA: TGTGCCAGCAGCTCGCGGGGTAAGAGCTCTGGAAACACCATATATTTT.

This clonotype was seen repeatedly, ten times or more. The chain uses TRBV9 and TRBJ2-7; D possibly uses TRBD1 or TRBD2 (6 bases each). Deletions cut 3 bases from V and 3 bases from J, with 13 bases between. CDR3 length: 14 amino acids. Looked up from germline, CDR1 is SGDLS and CDR2 is YYNGEE. CDR3 in amino acids: CASSAGDKYYEQYF. The CDR3, as DNA: TGTGCCAGCAGCGCGGGGGACAAATACTACGAGCAGTACTTC.

This clonotype showed up just a few times. The chain uses TRBV19 and TRBJ1-2; possibly TRBD1 for D (6 bases). The V gene lost 1 base and the J gene lost 4 bases, with 13 bases spanning the gap. Germline values: CDR1 LNHDA, CDR2 SQIVND (reference sequence). This CDR3 has 15 amino acids. Here the CDR3 reads CASSIGPDSIYGYTF. DNA of the CDR3: TGTGCCAGTAGTATAGGACCGGACAGCATCTATGGCTACACCTTC. Full variable domain (rest looked up from reference TRBV19 and TRBJ1-2): DGGITQSPKYLFRKEGQNVTLSCEQNLNHDAMYWYRQDPGQGLRLIYYSQIVNDFQKGDIAEGYSVSREKKESFPLTVTSAQKNPTAFYLCASSIGPDSIYGYTFGSGTRLTVV.

The CDR3 nucleotides read TGTGCCAGCAGTTCCGGACAGGGGCCCCTTAGGGATACGCAGTATTTT. Protein: CASSSGQGPLRDTQYF. The chain has TRBV28 and TRBJ2-3; 9 bases are a match to TRBD1. J gave up 6 bases and V 4 bases, and 11 bases lay outside the gene matches. Germline V gene sequence: CDR1 MDHEN, CDR2 SYDVKM. CDR3 length equals 16 residues.

The genes are TRBV19 and TRBJ2-6, with TRBD2 as a possible D gene (6 bases). Trimming removed 7 bases from V and 0 bases from J, with 16 bases in between. Germline CDR1 and CDR2: LNHDA and SQIVND (reference sequence). This CDR3 has 17 amino acids. Here the CDR3 reads CASNEPGLHSGANVLTF. The CDR3 region has the DNA TGTGCCAGTAACGAACCGGGACTGCACTCTGGGGCCAACGTCCTGACTTTC.

As for this clonotype: Because the CDR3 is missing its conserved closing phenylalanine or tryptophan, this is likely a read error. V is TRBV18 and J is TRBJ1-6, with 7 bases fitting TRBD1. The germline gives CDR1 KGHSH, CDR2 LQKENI. The CDR3 length is 16 residues. Losses at the gene ends were 4 bases for V and 6 bases for J; bases not matched to a gene: 9. The CDR3 DNA is TGTGCCAGCTCACGAGCGAGACAGGGTGGTAATTCACCCCTCCACCTT. Protein product: CASSRARQGGNSPLHL.

This clonotype has just one count. The rearrangement uses TRBV7-2 and TRBJ2-7; D gene ambiguous. The CDR3 consists of 14 residues. Germline CDR1 SGHTA, CDR2 FQGNSA. V was pared by 2 bases and J by 13 bases, with 21 bases between. As DNA, the CDR3 is TGTGCCAGCAGCTTAATGGGCTTCTCCTACGAGCTATACTTC. Translating gives CASSLMGFSYELYF. Using reference TRBV7-2 and TRBJ2-7 for the parts outside the CDR3, the full variable domain is GAGVSQSPSNKVTEKGKDVELRCDPISGHTALYWYRQSLGQGLEFLIYFQGNSAPDKSGLPSDRFSAERTGGSVSTLTIQRTQQEDSAVYLCASSLMGFSYELYFGPGTRLTVT.

The gene calls are TRBV28 and TRBJ1-4; tentative D call: TRBD1 (6 bases). This CDR3 is 15 amino acids long. V was trimmed by 3 bases and J by 7 bases, leaving 15 bases between them. The germline gives CDR1 MDHEN, CDR2 SYDVKM. The CDR3 here is CASSFLGTPGEKLFF. CDR3 nucleotide sequence: TGTGCCAGCAGTTTCCTCGGGACACCCGGTGAAAAACTGTTTTTT. The full variable domain, in which reference TRBV28 and TRBJ1-4 provide the parts outside the CDR3, is DVKVTQSSRYLVKRTGEKVFLECVQDMDHENMFWYRQDPGLGLRLIYFSYDVKMKEKGDIPEGYSVSREKKERFSLILESASTNQTSMYLCASSFLGTPGEKLFFGSGTQLSVL.

This clonotype turned up a few times. The V call is TRBV9, the J call TRBJ2-3; no definite D call. There are 15 residues in the CDR3. Trimming left V 0 bases short and J 2 bases short, with 10 bases between. Germline V gene sequence: CDR1 SGDLS, CDR2 YYNGEE. The CDR3 spells CASSVAALHTDTQYF. As DNA, the CDR3 is TGTGCCAGCAGCGTAGCGGCGCTTCACACAGATACGCAGTATTTT.